The 3 T cell receptor beta chains below all came from one sample that was sequenced in a study of T cell repertoires in cytomegalovirus infection. Each CDR3 protein is one row after TCRdb ran MiXCR on the reads. The data contain some 940,000 distinct CDR3 sequences, roughly 30% of them singletons. No antigen has been assigned to these receptors. The sample consisted of cultured CD8+ T cells from PBMCs, taken from culture after CMV antigen stimulation. Source of these receptors: a human donor in good health (CMV status not recorded). Some clones in this sample may be carry-over from other donors' samples.

V and J are TRBV9 and TRBJ2-3; maybe TRBD2 (7 bases). This CDR3 is 14 amino acids long. CDR1 SGDLS and CDR2 YYNGEE come from the germline V gene. Deletions cut 0 bases from V and 12 bases from J, with 17 bases between. The CDR3 nucleotides are TGTGCCAGCAGCGTAGCTACGGGGGGCGGCTTACAGTATTTT. This translates into CASSVATGGGLQYF.

To note about this clonotype: This may be a read error, as it is one base from a much larger clone. In nucleotides, the CDR3 is TGTGTCAGCAGTTTAAGTGGGGGGGGCCTGAATGAGCAGTTCTTC. Translating gives CVSSLSGGGLNEQFF. The rearrangement joins TRBV28 to TRBJ2-1, with D tentatively TRBD2 (7 bases). CDR1 MDHEN and CDR2 SYDVKM come from the germline V gene. This CDR3 is 15 amino acids long.

V is TRBV10-3 and J is TRBJ2-5; 9 bases are shared with TRBD1. The V gene's germline CDR1 is ENHRY and CDR2 SYGVKD. The CDR3 has 16 residues. The J segment lost 5 bases and the V segment lost 0 bases, leaving 7 bases of the junction unmatched. CDR3 amino acids: CAISESKGQGGETQYF. CDR3 coding DNA: TGTGCCATCAGTGAGTCGAAGGGACAGGGAGGCGAGACCCAGTACTTC.